These 11 T cell receptor beta chains came from one sample sequenced in a study of blood T cells in healthy people across ages. A second PCR of about 7 to 12 cycles used a sample-barcoded 5' primer and a J-beta primer mix. MiXCR, run by TCRdb on the 5' RACE reads, gives a single entry per CDR3 protein. The sample holds under 950,000 distinct CDR3 sequences, around a fifth seen once. The sample taken for sequencing was blood. The receptor source for this set is a man between 65 and 80 years old in good health.

The chain is built from TRBV5-1 and TRBJ2-3; 7 nucleotides align to TRBD1. With V trimmed by 0 bases and J by 4 bases, 8 bases remained unmatched. The CDR3 contains 16 residues. Germline V CDR1 and CDR2: SGHRS, YFSETQ. The CDR3 spells CASSLGTGEIADTQYF. The CDR3 DNA follows: TGCGCCAGCAGCTTGGGTACAGGGGAAATTGCAGATACGCAGTATTTT.

Only a few counts were recorded for this clonotype. The junction differs from germline at one of its ends, possibly a read error. The rearrangement uses TRBV24-1 and TRBJ1-5; 8 bases agree with TRBD1. This CDR3 contains 14 residues. Per germline, CDR1 KGHDR and CDR2 SFDVKD. In DNA form, the CDR3 reads TGTGCCACCAGCCAGGGGGCGAGCAATCAGCCCCGGCATTTT. Its protein product is CATSQGASNQPRHF.

This chain links TRBV6-1 with TRBJ2-1; 12 bases fit TRBD1. CDR3 length: 15 residues. Germline V gene sequence: CDR1 MNHNS, CDR2 SASEGT. V trimming: 5 bases; J trimming: 9 bases; junction bases outside the gene matches: 8. CDR3 loop: CASSSGTGGTGEQFF. DNA of the CDR3: TGTGCCAGCAGTTCCGGGACAGGGGGCACAGGTGAGCAGTTCTTC.

In its sample, this clonotype was seen a few times. The chain carries TRBV6-1 and TRBJ1-2, with 9 bases identical to TRBD1. The V gene's germline CDR1 is MNHNS and CDR2 SASEGT. The CDR3 loop spans 14 amino acids. The J segment lost 4 bases and the V segment lost 1 base, leaving 1 base of the junction unmatched. The CDR3 DNA reads TGTGCCAGCAGTGAAGGGGACAGGGTCTATGGCTACACCTTC. Translated: CASSEGDRVYGYTF.

In regard to this clonotype: One base away lies a much larger clone, so this may be a sequencing read error. As DNA, the CDR3 is TGTGCCAGCAGGCGGACAGGGCGACAGCCCCAGCATTTT. This sequence encodes CASRRTGRQPQHF. The gene calls are TRBV2 and TRBJ1-5, with 8 bases identical to TRBD1. CDR3 length equals 13 residues. J was trimmed by 7 bases and V by 6 bases; bases with no gene match: 5. The germline V gene encodes CDR1 SNHLY and CDR2 FYNNEI.

A few counts support this clonotype. The chain carries TRBV29-1 and TRBJ1-2, with 8 nucleotides matching TRBD1. This CDR3 contains 13 residues. The germline V gene has CDR1 SQVTM and CDR2 ANQGSEA. V shed 1 base, J shed 9 bases, and the junction held 7 bases outside the gene matches. Here the CDR3 DNA reads TGCAGCGTTGAAGGCAGGGGGCGCGGTAGCTACACCTTC. It codes for CSVEGRGRGSYTF.

The chain joins TRBV4-1 to TRBJ1-1, with a weak D call TRBD1 (5 bases). CDR3 length: 15 residues. Deletions cut 0 bases from V and 5 bases from J, with 13 bases between. Germline loops: CDR1 MGHRA, CDR2 YSYEKL. In nucleotides, the CDR3 is TGCGCCAGCAGCCAAGATGGGGGGGGAGAAACTGAAGCTTTCTTT. The encoded protein is CASSQDGGGETEAFF.

The J gene is TRBJ1-1, the V gene TRBV15, with TRBD1 identical over 10 bases. Unmatched junction bases numbered 9, after V lost 1 base and J lost 7 bases. The germline V gene encodes CDR1 LNHNV and CDR2 YYDKDF (reference sequence). The CDR3 runs to 16 residues. The DNA of the CDR3 is TGTGCCACCAGCAGAGTATTCGGACAGGGGGAAGTTGAAGCTTTCTTT. Translation gives CATSRVFGQGEVEAFF.

The chain employs TRBV20-1 and TRBJ1-6, with D maybe TRBD1 (6 bases). CDR3 length: 18 amino acids. The germline V gene has CDR1 DFQATT and CDR2 SNEGSKA (reference sequence). Trimming took 6 bases from V and 0 from J, leaving 21 bases between them. This CDR3 reads CSAKRAGVISSYNSPLHF. CDR3 nucleotide sequence: TGCAGTGCAAAAAGGGCAGGGGTGATTAGCTCCTATAATTCACCCCTCCACTTT.

The genes are TRBV4-1 and TRBJ1-4; TRBD1 might be the D (5 bases). Looked up from germline, CDR1 is MGHRA and CDR2 is YSYEKL. This CDR3 has 16 residues. V was trimmed by 3 bases and J by 5 bases, leaving 16 bases between them. The CDR3: CASSQILTVGNEKLFF. The DNA of the CDR3 is TGCGCCAGCAGCCAGATATTGACAGTAGGCAATGAAAAACTGTTTTTT.

This clonotype was observed at least ten times. This rearrangement joins TRBV15 to TRBJ1-5, with 8 positions matching TRBD1. Germline trimming cut 1 base from V and 7 bases from J; bases unmatched to any gene: 9. The CDR3 covers 16 residues. Germline CDR1 and CDR2: LNHNV and YYDKDF (reference sequence). For the CDR3, the DNA is TGTGCCACCAGCAGAGCCGGGACAGGAGTACTCCAGCCCCAGCATTTT. Amino acid sequence: CATSRAGTGVLQPQHF.